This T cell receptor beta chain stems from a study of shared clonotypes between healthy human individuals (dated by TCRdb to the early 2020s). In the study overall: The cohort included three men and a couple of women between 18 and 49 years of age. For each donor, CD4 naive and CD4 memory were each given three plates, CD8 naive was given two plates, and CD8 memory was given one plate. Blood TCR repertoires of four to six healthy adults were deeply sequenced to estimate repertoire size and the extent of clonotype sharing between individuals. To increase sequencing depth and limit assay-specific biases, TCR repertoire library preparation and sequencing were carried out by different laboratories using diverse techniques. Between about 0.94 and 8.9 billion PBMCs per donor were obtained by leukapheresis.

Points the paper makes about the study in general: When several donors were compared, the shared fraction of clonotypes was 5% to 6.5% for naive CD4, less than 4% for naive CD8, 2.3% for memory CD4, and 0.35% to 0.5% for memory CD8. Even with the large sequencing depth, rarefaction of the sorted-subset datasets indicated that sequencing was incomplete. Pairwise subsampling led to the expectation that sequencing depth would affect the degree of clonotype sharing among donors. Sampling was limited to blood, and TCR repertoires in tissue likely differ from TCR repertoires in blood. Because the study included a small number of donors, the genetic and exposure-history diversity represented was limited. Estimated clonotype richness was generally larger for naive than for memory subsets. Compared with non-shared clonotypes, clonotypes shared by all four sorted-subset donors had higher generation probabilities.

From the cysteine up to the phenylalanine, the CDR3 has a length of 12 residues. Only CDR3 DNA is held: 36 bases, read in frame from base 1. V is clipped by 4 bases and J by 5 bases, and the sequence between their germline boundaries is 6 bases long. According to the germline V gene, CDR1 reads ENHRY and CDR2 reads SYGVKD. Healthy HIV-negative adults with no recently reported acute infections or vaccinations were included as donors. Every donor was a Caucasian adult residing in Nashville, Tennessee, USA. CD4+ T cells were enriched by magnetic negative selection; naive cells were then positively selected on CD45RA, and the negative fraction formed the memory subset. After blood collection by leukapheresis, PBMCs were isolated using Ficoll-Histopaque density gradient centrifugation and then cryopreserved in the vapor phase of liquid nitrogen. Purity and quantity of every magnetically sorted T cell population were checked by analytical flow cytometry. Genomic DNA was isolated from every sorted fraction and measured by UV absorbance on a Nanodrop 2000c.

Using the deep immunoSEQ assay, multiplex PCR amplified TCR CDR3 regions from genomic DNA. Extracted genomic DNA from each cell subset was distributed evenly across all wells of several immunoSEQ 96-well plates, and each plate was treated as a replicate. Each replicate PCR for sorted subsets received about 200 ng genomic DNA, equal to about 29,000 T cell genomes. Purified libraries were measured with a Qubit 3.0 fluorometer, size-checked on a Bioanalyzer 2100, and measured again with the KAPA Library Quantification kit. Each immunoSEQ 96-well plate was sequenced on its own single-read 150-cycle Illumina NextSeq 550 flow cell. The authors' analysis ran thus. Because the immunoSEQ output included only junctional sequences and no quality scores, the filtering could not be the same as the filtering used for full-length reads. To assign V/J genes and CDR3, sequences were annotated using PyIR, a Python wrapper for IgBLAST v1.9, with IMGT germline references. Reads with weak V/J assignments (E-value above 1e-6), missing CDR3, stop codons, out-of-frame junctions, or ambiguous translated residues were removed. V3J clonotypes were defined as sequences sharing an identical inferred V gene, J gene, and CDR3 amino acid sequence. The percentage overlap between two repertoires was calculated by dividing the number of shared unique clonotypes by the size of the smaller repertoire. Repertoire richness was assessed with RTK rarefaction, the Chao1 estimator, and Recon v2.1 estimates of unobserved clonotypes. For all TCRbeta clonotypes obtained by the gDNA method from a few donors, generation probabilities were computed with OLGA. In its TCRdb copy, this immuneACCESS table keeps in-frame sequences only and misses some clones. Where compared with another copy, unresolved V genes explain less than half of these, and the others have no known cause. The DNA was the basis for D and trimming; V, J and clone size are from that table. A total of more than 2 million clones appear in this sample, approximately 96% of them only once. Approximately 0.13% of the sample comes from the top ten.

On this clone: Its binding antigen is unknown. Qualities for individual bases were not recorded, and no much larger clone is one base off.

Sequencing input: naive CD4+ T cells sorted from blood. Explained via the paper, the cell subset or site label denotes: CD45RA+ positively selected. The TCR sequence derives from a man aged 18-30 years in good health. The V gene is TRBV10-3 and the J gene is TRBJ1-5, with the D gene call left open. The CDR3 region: CAISAGHQPQHF. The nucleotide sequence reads TGTGCCATCAGTGCCGGGCATCAGCCCCAGCATTTT.